The 28 T cell receptor beta chains below come from one sample, sequenced in a study of CD8+CD57+ T cells in acquired aplastic anemia. Sequenced patients had shown CD8+CD57+ cell expansion by flow cytometry. Genomic DNA, the template, was used for profiling of the TCR beta VDJ and CDR3. TCRdb re-called the reads through MiXCR, storing one row per CDR3 protein. The sample lists 400,000 to 600,000 distinct CDR3 sequences; less than 35% were seen once. What was sequenced was sorted CD4+, CD8+, or CD8+CD57+ T cells (not recorded which) from PBMCs. The receptors derive from a human donor with aplastic anemia.

This clonotype was recorded many times. An end of the junction does not agree with germline; a read error may underlie this. The chain recombines TRBV11-2 with TRBJ1-6; no firm D call. CDR1 is SGHAT, CDR2 FQNNGV, per germline. This CDR3 contains 12 residues. The chain's CDR3 is CASSLDGGVGDF. In nucleotides, the CDR3 is TGTGCCAGCAGCTTAGATGGTGGGGTCGGAGACTTT.

The sample holds many counts of this clonotype. The rearrangement uses TRBV20-1 and TRBJ2-1, with D uncertain. V lost 6 bases to trimming and J lost 7 bases, with 7 bases between them. Germline V lookup: CDR1 DFQATT, CDR2 SNEGSKA (reference sequence). The CDR3 spans 10 residues. The chain's CDR3 is CSARRNEQFF. The CDR3 DNA is TGCAGTGCCCGAAGGAATGAGCAGTTCTTC.

About this clonotype: One junction end disagrees with the germline gene, perhaps due to a read error. The chain links TRBV7-8 to TRBJ1-4; TRBD1 is a possible D gene (5 bases). The length of the CDR3 is 14 residues. Germline CDR1 reads SGHVS; CDR2 reads FQNEAQ. CDR3 amino acids: CASSLGRAYEKLLF. The CDR3 bases are TGTGCCAGCAGCCTCGGCAGGGCGTATGAAAAACTGCTTTTT. The full variable domain, completed using reference TRBV7-8 and TRBJ1-4, is GAGVSQSPRYKVAKRGQDVALRCDPISGHVSLFWYQQALGQGPEFLTYFQNEAQLDKSGLPSDRFFAERPEGSVSTLKIQRTQQEDSAVYLCASSLGRAYEKLLFGSGTQLSVL.

This clonotype was observed a few times. The V gene is TRBV29-1, the J gene TRBJ1-5; 11 bases map to TRBD1. The CDR3 sequence is 13 residues long. Germline V gives CDR1 SQVTM, CDR2 ANQGSEA. The junction had 3 bases not matched to a gene; V was cut back by 7 bases and J by 4 bases. The CDR3 here is CSGGTGGNQPQHF. In DNA form, the CDR3 reads TGCAGCGGGGGGACAGGGGGTAATCAGCCCCAGCATTTT.

This sequence joins TRBV10-3 and TRBJ1-2; a weak D match, TRBD1 (6 bases). The CDR3 spans 16 residues. The germline V gene encodes CDR1 ENHRY and CDR2 SYGVKD. Trimming cost V 2 bases and J 5 bases, with 18 bases left between them. The CDR3 region has the DNA TGTGCCATCAGTGAGGACAGGAGTCCGTCGGTTTATGGCTACACCTTC. It translates to CAISEDRSPSVYGYTF.

The V and J genes are TRBV7-2 and TRBJ1-3, with D uncertain. V lost 3 bases and J lost 4, with 19 bases in between. Germline-derived CDR1 and CDR2 are SGHTA and FQGNSA. The CDR3 is made up of 17 amino acids. The CDR3: CASSFRIGLLSGNTIYF. The CDR3 DNA sequence: TGTGCCAGCAGCTTTCGAATCGGGCTTCTGAGCGGAAACACCATATATTTT.

This clonotype was counted between two and nine times. J is TRBJ1-5 and V is TRBV2; 7 nucleotides line up with TRBD1. The germline gives CDR1 SNHLY, CDR2 FYNNEI. After removal of 7 bases from V and 0 bases from J, the junction contained 15 bases not matched to a gene. This CDR3 spans 18 amino acids. CDR3 amino acids: CASMDRRYGDYSNQPQHF. In DNA form, the CDR3 reads TGTGCCAGCATGGACAGGAGATATGGCGATTATAGCAATCAGCCCCAGCATTTT.

The J gene is TRBJ2-7, the V gene TRBV29-1; TRBD1 matches at 7 bases. The CDR3 totals 12 residues. Losses at the gene ends were 7 bases for V and 2 bases for J; bases not matched to a gene: 5. Germline assignment: CDR1 SQVTM and CDR2 ANQGSEA. CDR3 amino acids: CSAGTVPYEQYF. The CDR3 bases are TGCAGCGCAGGGACAGTCCCCTACGAGCAGTACTTC.

This clonotype was observed many times. This rearrangement joins TRBV20-1 to TRBJ1-6; tentatively, D is TRBD1 (6 bases). CDR1 is DFQATT, CDR2 SNEGSKA, per germline (reference sequence). The V and J ends lost 3 bases and 6 bases respectively, with 12 bases between them. This CDR3 has 14 residues. This CDR3 is CSARGDNLNSPLHF. In nucleotides, the CDR3 is TGCAGTGCTAGGGGGGACAACCTTAATTCACCCCTCCACTTT.

This clonotype was counted between two and nine times. The rearrangement links TRBV4-2 to TRBJ2-7; D ambiguous. V lost 10 bases, J lost 4 bases, and 14 bases lay in between. Germline V CDR1 and CDR2: LGHNA, YNFKEQ. The CDR3 has 12 amino acids. CDR3 region: CAIKGNRYEQYF. In nucleotides, the CDR3 is TGTGCCATCAAAGGGAATAGATACGAGCAGTACTTC.

In the case of this clonotype: Given the absence of the conserved phenylalanine or tryptophan at the CDR3 end, a read error is likely. The chain joins TRBV6-1 to TRBJ2-7; 7 bases match TRBD2. The V gene end was trimmed by 8 bases and the J gene end by 4 bases; junction bases not matched to a gene: 8. The CDR3 sequence is 13 residues long. CDR1 is MNHNS, CDR2 SASEGT, per germline. The DNA of the CDR3 is TGTGCCAGCGCTCAGCGGGGAAAATACGAGCAGTACCTC. This translates into CASAQRGKYEQYL.

There are many counts of this clonotype. This chain connects TRBV2 to TRBJ1-1; D is perhaps TRBD1 (5 bases). Between the trimmed V and J ends, which lost 8 bases and 2 bases, there was a span of 12 bases. From germline, CDR1 is SNHLY and CDR2 FYNNEI. The CDR3 has 13 residues. CDR3 nucleotides: TGTGCCAGCCAATCGGGGGTCAACACTGAAGCTTTCTTT. Protein: CASQSGVNTEAFF.

This clonotype was counted between two and nine times. The V and J genes are TRBV6-1 and TRBJ1-1, with D possibly being TRBD1 (5 bases). This CDR3 comprises 13 residues. V shed 7 bases and J shed 1 base, with 10 bases lying between them. CDR1 is MNHNS, CDR2 SASEGT, per germline. The DNA of the CDR3 is TGTGCCAGCACGTGGGGACGGAACACTGAAGCTTTCTTT. Translated: CASTWGRNTEAFF.

This clonotype appeared a few times. The J gene is TRBJ1-1, the V gene TRBV30, with D perhaps matching TRBD1 (5 bases). CDR3 size: 10 residues. From germline, CDR1 is GTSNPN and CDR2 SVGIG (reference sequence). Trimming pared 8 bases from V and 11 bases from J, leaving 15 bases between. The CDR3: CAVGAGGAFF. The CDR3 DNA reads TGTGCCGTTGGCGCCGGGGGGGCTTTCTTT.

This clonotype was detected a few times. The chain has TRBV9 and TRBJ1-6, with a tentative D call TRBD1 (6 bases). Germline CDR1 is SGDLS and CDR2 is YYNGEE. This CDR3 comprises 18 residues. The V and J ends lost 2 bases and 6 bases respectively, with 21 bases between them. CDR3 loop: CASSVTPLGGRTNSPLHF. CDR3 sequence (DNA): TGTGCCAGCAGCGTCACTCCCTTGGGGGGGCGAACTAATTCACCCCTCCACTTT.

This clonotype showed up just a few times. The rearrangement joins TRBV5-1 to TRBJ1-4, with a tentative D call TRBD1 (6 bases). The length of the CDR3 is 15 residues. The germline V gene encodes CDR1 SGHRS and CDR2 YFSETQ. V gave up 4 bases and J gave up 5 bases, with 15 bases separating them. The CDR3 region is CASSVSGQTNEKLFF. CDR3 DNA: TGCGCCAGCAGCGTTTCGGGACAAACGAATGAAAAACTGTTTTTT.

This clonotype was observed at least ten times. The chain couples TRBV10-2 to TRBJ2-2; tentative D call: TRBD1 (5 bases). The CDR3 is made up of 15 amino acids. CDR1 is WSHSY and CDR2 is SAAADI in the germline V gene. Trimming pared 10 bases from V and 4 bases from J, leaving 19 bases between. CDR3 in DNA: TGCGCCACCCTCTCCCCCCAGGGCGGCACCGGGGAGCTGTTTTTT. It yields the protein CATLSPQGGTGELFF.

In its sample, this clonotype was seen many times. This chain joins TRBV20-1 and TRBJ2-5; 7 positions agree with TRBD1. The V and J ends lost 3 bases and 5 bases, in that order; junction bases with no gene match: 9. Germline CDR1 is DFQATT and CDR2 is SNEGSKA (reference sequence). The CDR3 runs to 14 residues. The DNA of the CDR3 is TGCAGTGCTAGTCCCTGGCAGGGGGATGAGACCCAGTACTTC. Translated, it gives CSASPWQGDETQYF.

The rearrangement links TRBV15 to TRBJ1-5, with D possibly matching TRBD1 (5 bases). The CDR3 has 14 amino acids. Germline V gene sequence: CDR1 LNHNV, CDR2 YYDKDF (reference sequence). Trimming removed 3 bases at V and 6 bases at J, with 12 bases between. Written as DNA, the CDR3 is TGTGCCACCAGCAGTGGTCAGGGCGGTCAGCCCCAGCATTTT. Translating it yields CATSSGQGGQPQHF.

The sample holds a few counts of this clonotype. The rearrangement joins TRBV5-1 to TRBJ1-6, with D hard to call. This CDR3 has 14 residues. Germline V gene sequence: CDR1 SGHRS, CDR2 YFSETQ. Trimming shortened V by 5 bases and J by 9 bases, and 15 bases separated the two germline ends. The CDR3 loop reads CASRIPGPTSPLHF. The CDR3 DNA reads TGCGCCAGCAGGATCCCCGGACCGACTTCACCCCTCCACTTT.

Notes on this clonotype: An end of the junction differs from the germline gene, which may be a read error. The rearrangement joins TRBV20-1 to TRBJ1-2, with a tentative D call TRBD1 (5 bases). CDR1 and CDR2 from the germline V gene are DFQATT and SNEGSKA (reference sequence). The CDR3 has 13 amino acids. The CDR3 sequence is CSARATVNHGYTF. In DNA, the CDR3 is TGCAGTGCTAGAGCGACAGTTAACCATGGCTACACCTTC.

The V gene is TRBV19, the J gene TRBJ2-5; D remains ambiguous. The CDR3 is 14 residues long. The V and J ends lost 3 bases and 2 bases respectively, with 10 bases between them. Germline CDR1 LNHDA, CDR2 SQIVND (reference sequence). CDR3 sequence reads: CASSIMLGQETQYF. CDR3 in DNA: TGTGCCAGTAGTATCATGCTCGGGCAAGAGACCCAGTACTTC.

The V gene is TRBV20-1, the J gene TRBJ2-3, with D maybe TRBD2 (6 bases). This CDR3 is 14 amino acids long. Germline CDR1 and CDR2: DFQATT and SNEGSKA (reference sequence). V lost 5 bases to trimming and J lost 4 bases, with 16 bases between them. CDR3 amino acids: CSAGAEGWADTQYF. In nucleotides, the CDR3 is TGCAGTGCTGGGGCGGAGGGCTGGGCAGATACGCAGTATTTT.

This clonotype occurred a few times. The chain carries TRBV19 and TRBJ1-3; D not resolved. The germline V gene has CDR1 LNHDA and CDR2 SQIVND (reference sequence). CDR3 length: 17 residues. The V gene lost 6 bases and the J gene lost 0 bases, with 18 bases spanning the gap. The CDR3 DNA reads TGTGCCAGTAGCCGGAGCGGGGATACCAACTCTGGAAACACCATATATTTT. Its protein is CASSRSGDTNSGNTIYF. The full variable domain, with the rest looked up from reference TRBV19 and TRBJ1-3, is DGGITQSPKYLFRKEGQNVTLSCEQNLNHDAMYWYRQDPGQGLRLIYYSQIVNDFQKGDIAEGYSVSREKKESFPLTVTSAQKNPTAFYLCASSRSGDTNSGNTIYFGEGSWLTVV.

This clonotype was recorded many times. The V gene is TRBV20-1, the J gene TRBJ2-7, with 10 bases matching TRBD2. The CDR3 runs 15 residues. Germline V lookup: CDR1 DFQATT, CDR2 SNEGSKA (reference sequence). The V segment lost 2 bases and the J segment 7 bases; nucleotides outside the gene matches: 11. DNA for the CDR3: TGCAGTGCTAGAAAGGAACTAGCGGGGCCCTTGGAGCAGTACTTC. Its translation: CSARKELAGPLEQYF.

The chain links TRBV11-1 to TRBJ1-5, with 9 positions matching TRBD1. The CDR3 runs 16 residues. V lost 4 bases and J lost 6; bases outside the gene matches: 10. Germline V lookup: CDR1 SGHAT, CDR2 FQDESV (reference sequence). The chain's CDR3 is CASSSGDREVSQPQHF. CDR3 coding DNA: TGTGCCAGCAGCTCGGGGGACAGGGAGGTTAGTCAGCCCCAGCATTTT.

The chain uses TRBV2 and TRBJ2-7; D is possibly TRBD1 or TRBD2 (5 bases each). Germline CDR1 and CDR2: SNHLY and FYNNEI. V was clipped by 7 bases and J by 3 bases, with 22 bases between them. The CDR3 contains 16 residues. This CDR3 reads CASIGARDEASYEQYF. CDR3 DNA sequence: TGTGCCAGCATCGGGGCGAGGGACGAGGCCAGCTACGAGCAGTACTTC.

This clonotype was observed many times. The chain employs TRBV7-3 and TRBJ2-7; TRBD2 might be the D (6 bases). Germline loops: CDR1 SGHTA, CDR2 FQGTGA. The CDR3 extends over 12 amino acids. Trimming stripped 5 bases from V and 9 bases from J, with 14 bases between. This CDR3 reads CASSAAGLAQYF. CDR3 DNA sequence: TGTGCCAGCAGCGCTGCGGGACTCGCGCAGTACTTC.